This TCR beta chain was identified during a study of immune evolution from preneoplasia to lung adenocarcinoma. Clones were read by immunoSEQ multiplex PCR, and TCRdb kept only the in-frame ones, dropping some. The table shows some 2,500 clones, with 84% occurring only once. Trimming cost V 2 bases and J 4 bases; bases outside gene matches: 7. Germline CDR1 is SGHRS and CDR2 is YFSETQ. The CDR3 runs to 17 residues. The sequencing input was FFPE adjacent normal lung tissue. The receptor comes from a person of 80 years or more with lung adenocarcinoma. This chain joins TRBV5-1 and TRBJ2-3, with 13 bases matching TRBD2. For the CDR3, the DNA is TGCGCCAGCAGCTTACGCGCCACTAGCGGGGGGGCAGATACGCAGTATTTT. Its translation: CASSLRATSGGADTQYF.